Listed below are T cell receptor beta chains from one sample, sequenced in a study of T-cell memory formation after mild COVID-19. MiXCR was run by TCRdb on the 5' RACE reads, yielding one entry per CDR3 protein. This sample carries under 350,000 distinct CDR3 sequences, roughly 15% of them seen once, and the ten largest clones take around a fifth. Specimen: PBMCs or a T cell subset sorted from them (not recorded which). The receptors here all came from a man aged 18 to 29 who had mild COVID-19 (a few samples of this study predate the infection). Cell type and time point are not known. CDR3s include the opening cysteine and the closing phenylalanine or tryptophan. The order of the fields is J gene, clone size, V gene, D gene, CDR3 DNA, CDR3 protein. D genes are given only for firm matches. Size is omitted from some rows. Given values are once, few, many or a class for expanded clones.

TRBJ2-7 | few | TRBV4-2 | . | TGTGCCAGCAGCCAAGAGTACACTTCGAGCTCCTACGAGCAGTACTTC | CASSQEYTSSSYEQYF
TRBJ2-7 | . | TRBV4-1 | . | TGCGCCAGCAGCCACGGGACTGACTACGAGCAGTACTTC | CASSHGTDYEQYF
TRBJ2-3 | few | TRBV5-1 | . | TGCGCCAGCAGCTTGGCCCCGACATGGGGCACAGATACGCAGTATTTT | CASSLAPTWGTDTQYF
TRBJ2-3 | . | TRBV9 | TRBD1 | TGTGCCAGCAGCGTAAGGGACAGAACTCGTTTAGATACGCAGTATTTT | CASSVRDRTRLDTQYF
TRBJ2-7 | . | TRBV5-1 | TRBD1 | TGCGCCAGCAGCCAATACCGGGACAGGGCCTACGAGCAGTACTTC | CASSQYRDRAYEQYF
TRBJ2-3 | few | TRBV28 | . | TGTGCCAGCAGCCCTGGGGCCGGGGGGCTTGATACGCAGTATTTT | CASSPGAGGLDTQYF
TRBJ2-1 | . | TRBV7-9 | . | TGTGCCAGCAGCCAAAGCGGGTACAATGAGCAGTTCTTC | CASSQSGYNEQFF
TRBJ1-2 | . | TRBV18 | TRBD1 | TGTGCCAGCTCACCGGGGACAGGCATCTATGGCTACACCTTC | CASSPGTGIYGYTF
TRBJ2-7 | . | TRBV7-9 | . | TGTGCCAGCAGCTTACGACTCCATCCCTACGAGCAGTACTTC | CASSLRLHPYEQYF
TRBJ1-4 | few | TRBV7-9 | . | TGTGCCAGCAGCTTAAACGTGAGAACTAATGAAAAACTGTTTTTT | CASSLNVRTNEKLFF
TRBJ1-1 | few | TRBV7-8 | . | TGTGCCAGCACCCTGGGGGGTTGGGATACTGAAGCTTTCTTT | CASTLGGWDTEAFF
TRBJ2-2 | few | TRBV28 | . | TGTGCCAGCAGTTTTCTCTCCGTGACTGTGACCGGGGAGCTGTTTTTT | CASSFLSVTVTGELFF
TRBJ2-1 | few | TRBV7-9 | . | TGTGCCAGCAGTCCTACAGGGAGGATCATCGGTGAGCAGTTCTTC | CASSPTGRIIGEQFF
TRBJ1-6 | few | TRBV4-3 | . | TGCGCCAGCAGCCACGGGGGAGAGCGATCACCCCTCCACTTT | CASSHGGERSPLHF
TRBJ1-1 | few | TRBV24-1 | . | TGTGCCACCAGTGATTCCAACACAGTTGAAGCTTTCTTT | CATSDSNTVEAFF
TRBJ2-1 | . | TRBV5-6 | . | TGTGCCAGCAACCTGGAGACAGGTAGATACAATGAGCAGTTCTTC | CASNLETGRYNEQFF
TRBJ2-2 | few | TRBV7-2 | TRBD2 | TGTGCCAGCAGCTTATGGGGAGGGTTCGACACCGGGGAGCTGTTTTTT | CASSLWGGFDTGELFF
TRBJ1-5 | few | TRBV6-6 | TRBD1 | TGTGCCAGCAGTTCCGGGACAGGGGCGCATCAGCCCCAGCATTTT | CASSSGTGAHQPQHF
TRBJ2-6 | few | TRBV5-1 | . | TGCGCCAGCAGCTTTCAGGGCGCTGGGGCCAACGTCCTGACTTTC | CASSFQGAGANVLTF
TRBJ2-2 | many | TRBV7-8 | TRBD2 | TGTGCCAGCAGTCGACCTCGGGGGGGCTTTTCCGGGGAGCTGTTTTTT | CASSRPRGGFSGELFF
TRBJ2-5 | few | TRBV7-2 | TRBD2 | TGTGCCAGCAGCCACATAGGGGAGGGAGAGACCCAGTACTTC | CASSHIGEGETQYF
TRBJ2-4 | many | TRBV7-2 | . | TGTGCCAGCAGCTCCCTACGAAGGGACATTCAGTACTTC | CASSSLRRDIQYF
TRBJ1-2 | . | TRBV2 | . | TGTGCCAGCAGTGTATTGGGTTATGGCTACACCTTC | CASSVLGYGYTF
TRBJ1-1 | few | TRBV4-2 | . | TGTGCCAGCAGCCTTGACGTGGTCACTAACACTGAAGCTTTCTTT | CASSLDVVTNTEAFF
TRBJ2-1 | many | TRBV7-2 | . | TGTGCCAGCAGCCTCCTAACGGAGCAGTTCTTC | CASSLLTEQFF
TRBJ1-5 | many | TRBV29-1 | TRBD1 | TGCAGCGTCGCTGGGACAGCTAATCAGCCCCAGCATTTT | CSVAGTANQPQHF
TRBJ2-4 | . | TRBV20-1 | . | TGCAGTGCTACCGGGACAATGAACATTCAGTACTTC | CSATGTMNIQYF
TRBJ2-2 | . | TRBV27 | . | TGTGCCAGCAACAGGGTCCACACCGGGGAGCTGTTTTTT | CASNRVHTGELFF
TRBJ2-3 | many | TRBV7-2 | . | TGTGCCAGCAGCTTAGTCGGGGGAGGCGCAGATACGCAGTATTTT | CASSLVGGGADTQYF
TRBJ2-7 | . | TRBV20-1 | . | TGCAGTGCTAGAGATCAGCGACAGAAATACGAGCAGTACTTC | CSARDQRQKYEQYF
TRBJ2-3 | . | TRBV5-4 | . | TGTGCCAGCAGCCAACAGAACACAGATACGCAGTATTTT | CASSQQNTDTQYF
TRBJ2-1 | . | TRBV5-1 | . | TGCGCCAGCAGCTTGGCCCTAGCCGGCAATGAGCAGTTCTTC | CASSLALAGNEQFF
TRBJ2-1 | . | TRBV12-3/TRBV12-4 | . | TGTGCCAGCAGTTCGCCCCCCAAGGGAGTAGAGCAGTTCTTC | CASSSPPKGVEQFF
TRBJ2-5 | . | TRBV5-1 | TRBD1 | TGCGCCAGCAGCTGGACGGAAAGGGACAGTCAAGAGACCCAGTACTTC | CASSWTERDSQETQYF
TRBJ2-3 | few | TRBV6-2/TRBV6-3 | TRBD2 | TGTGCCAGCAGTTACTCGACTAGCGGGCCCACAGATACGCAGTATTTT | CASSYSTSGPTDTQYF
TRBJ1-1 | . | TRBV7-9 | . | TGTGCCAGCAGCTTGGGAGCGGTGGGGGTTGAGGCTTTCTTT | CASSLGAVGVEAFF
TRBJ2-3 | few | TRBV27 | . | TGTGCCAGCAGGTCAACGGGGCGGACGGTGGAGTATTTT | CASRSTGRTVEYF
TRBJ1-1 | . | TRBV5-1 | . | TGCGCCAGCAGCTTGGAGGGACTCGGAGACACTGAAGCTTTCTTT | CASSLEGLGDTEAFF
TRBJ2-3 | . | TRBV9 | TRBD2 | TGTGCCAGCAGCGGACTGGGGAGCGGGGGGGCCGGTAGCACAGATACGCAGTATTTT | CASSGLGSGGAGSTDTQYF
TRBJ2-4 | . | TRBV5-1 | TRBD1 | TGCGCCAGCAGCCAAATAGGGACAGCAAACATTCAGTACTTC | CASSQIGTANIQYF
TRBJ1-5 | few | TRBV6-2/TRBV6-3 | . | TGTGCCAGCAGACGGGACCGGAATCAGCCCCAGCATTTT | CASRRDRNQPQHF